These 31 T cell receptor beta chains originate from one sample sequenced in a study of memory CD4+ T cells and cytomegalovirus serostatus. Single viable CD3+CD4+CD8-CD45RO+ cells were sorted as the memory CD4+ T cells. Measured with immunoSEQ multiplex PCR; TCRdb has only the in-frame clones, and not every one. This table holds about 50,000 clones, about 73% found once. The sequenced material came from memory CD4+ T cells from blood. The receptors were gathered from an adult in good health and CMV-seronegative.

The chain employs TRBV2 and TRBJ2-4, with D uncertain. CDR3 length equals 12 residues. Trimming left V 3 bases short and J 8 bases short, with 8 bases between. Germline CDR1 reads SNHLY; CDR2 reads FYNNEI. The CDR3 spells CASSDFVDIQYF. The CDR3 DNA reads as TGTGCCAGCAGTGATTTTGTGGACATTCAGTACTTC.

Written as DNA, the CDR3 is TGCGCCAGCAGCCCCCGCGCTGACGGGGCTCGGTCGGGTGGCTACACCTTC. This codes for CASSPRADGARSGGYTF. V and J are TRBV5-1 and TRBJ1-2, with TRBD1 as a possible D gene (5 bases). V shed 4 bases and J shed 7 bases, with 26 bases lying between them. CDR3 length equals 17 residues. Germline loops: CDR1 SGHRS, CDR2 YFSETQ.

This chain joins TRBV2 and TRBJ2-7; D is undetermined. The CDR3 extends over 15 amino acids. Per the germline V gene, CDR1 is SNHLY and CDR2 is FYNNEI. V was clipped by 6 bases and J by 7 bases, with 22 bases between them. CDR3 nucleotide sequence: TGTGCCAGCAGGGTCCCCTTTTCGGGCCGTGGGGAGCAGTACTTC. Protein sequence: CASRVPFSGRGEQYF.

The chain has TRBV15 and TRBJ1-5; D is ambiguous. The CDR3 extends over 16 amino acids. CDR1 is LNHNV, CDR2 YYDKDF, per germline (reference sequence). The ends were cut back, 0 bases at V and 2 bases at J, with 11 bases in the middle. The CDR3 nucleotides read TGTGCCACCAGCAGAGAGGTAGGCCGGGGCAATCAGCCCCAGCATTTT. It yields the protein CATSREVGRGNQPQHF.

The V call is TRBV7-8, the J call TRBJ1-1; the D gene is possibly TRBD1 (5 bases). The V end lost 4 bases, the J end lost 2 bases, and 20 bases lay between the germline ends. The CDR3 spans 17 residues. Looked up from germline, CDR1 is SGHVS and CDR2 is FQNEAQ. As DNA, the CDR3 is TGTGCCAGCAGCTCAAGAGGGGCACAGGCGTTCAACACTGAAGCTTTCTTT. Its translation: CASSSRGAQAFNTEAFF.

This rearrangement joins TRBV28 to TRBJ2-1; 9 positions match TRBD2. The CDR3 is made up of 16 amino acids. V gave up 3 bases and J gave up 5 bases; unmatched junction bases: 8. Germline CDR1 MDHEN, CDR2 SYDVKM. The CDR3 coding sequence is TGTGCCAGCAGTTTGTTGGGTAGCGGGAGAAACAATGAGCAGTTCTTC. Translation: CASSLLGSGRNNEQFF.

The table lists this clone with a few counts. The chain combines TRBV5-4 with TRBJ2-3, with D hard to call. This CDR3 has 15 amino acids. V dropped 0 bases and J dropped 3 bases, with 11 bases sitting between them. The germline gives CDR1 SGHNT, CDR2 YYREEE (reference sequence). For the CDR3, the DNA is TGTGCCAGCAGCTTGGCCGGTCTAGTTACAGATACGCAGTATTTT. Translating gives CASSLAGLVTDTQYF.

The chain is built from TRBV7-9 and TRBJ1-4, with 8 nucleotides matching TRBD1. CDR3 length: 15 amino acids. After removal of 4 bases from V and 4 bases from J, the junction contained 5 bases not matched to a gene. Germline V gene lookup returns CDR1 SEHNR and CDR2 FQNEAQ (reference sequence). As DNA, the CDR3 is TGTGCCAGCAGCTCAGGACAGGGACTTAATGAAAAACTGTTTTTT. Protein product: CASSSGQGLNEKLFF. The complete variable domain, with remaining parts taken from reference TRBV7-9 and TRBJ1-4, reads DTGVSQNPRHKITKRGQNVTFRCDPISEHNRLYWYRQTLGQGPEFLTYFQNEAQLEKSRLLSDRFSAERPKGSFSTLEIQRTEQGDSAMYLCASSSGQGLNEKLFFGSGTQLSVL.

The gene calls are TRBV7-3 and TRBJ2-1; 7 bases match TRBD2. Trimming at V came to 1 base and at J to 9 bases, leaving 3 bases not matched to a gene. Germline lookup yields CDR1 SGHTA and CDR2 FQGTGA. The CDR3 is 13 amino acids. The CDR3 coding sequence is TGTGCCAGCAGCTTAAGACTAGCTGCTGAGCAGTTCTTC. Its translation is CASSLRLAAEQFF.

The chain carries TRBV5-4 and TRBJ2-3; D is possibly TRBD2 (6 bases). Trimming pared 0 bases from V and 3 bases from J, leaving 14 bases between. The CDR3 contains 16 residues. Per the germline V gene, CDR1 is SGHNT and CDR2 is YYREEE (reference sequence). The DNA for the CDR3 is TGTGCCAGCAGCTTGGCATCGGGGGTTGGTACAGATACGCAGTATTTT. Translating it yields CASSLASGVGTDTQYF. The entire variable domain, with the rest obtained from reference TRBV5-4 and TRBJ2-3, is as follows: ETGVTQSPTHLIKTRGQQVTLRCSSQSGHNTVSWYQQALGQGPQFIFQYYREEENGRGNFPPRFSGLQFPNYSSELNVNALELDDSALYLCASSLASGVGTDTQYFGPGTRLTVL.

The rearrangement joins TRBV6-1 to TRBJ1-5; weak D call: TRBD1 (5 bases). Germline V gene sequence: CDR1 MNHNS, CDR2 SASEGT. V was clipped by 0 bases and J by 4 bases, with 7 bases between them. This CDR3 has 14 residues. In DNA form, the CDR3 reads TGTGCCAGCAGTGAAGCAAGGGGAAATCAGCCCCAGCATTTT. Amino acid sequence: CASSEARGNQPQHF.

This sequence joins TRBV14 and TRBJ2-1; 7 positions agree with TRBD1. There are 15 residues in the CDR3. Germline lookup yields CDR1 SGHDN and CDR2 FVKESK. V lost 4 bases and J lost 3; bases outside the gene matches: 6. CDR3 in amino acids: CASSPRDSGYNEQFF. CDR3 bases: TGTGCCAGCAGCCCACGGGACAGTGGCTACAATGAGCAGTTCTTC. The full variable domain, completed using reference TRBV14 and TRBJ2-1, is EAGVTQFPSHSVIEKGQTVTLRCDPISGHDNLYWYRRVMGKEIKFLLHFVKESKQDESGMPNNRFLAERTGGTYSTLKVQPAELEDSGVYFCASSPRDSGYNEQFFGPGTRLTVL.

This chain joins TRBV7-2 and TRBJ1-5; D is undetermined. Germline V gives CDR1 SGHTA, CDR2 FQGNSA. Deletions cut 5 bases from V and 0 bases from J, with 11 bases between. This CDR3 is built from 15 residues. CDR3: CASSQSGLSNQPQHF. CDR3 sequence (DNA): TGTGCCAGCAGCCAGTCGGGCCTTAGCAATCAGCCCCAGCATTTT.

This clone was picked up a small number of times. V usage is TRBV19 and J usage is TRBJ2-5; D is unclear. Germline V gene sequence: CDR1 LNHDA, CDR2 SQIVND (reference sequence). V was shortened by 1 base and J by 4 bases, with 13 bases between the two germline ends. The CDR3 contains 15 residues. The CDR3 DNA is TGTGCCAGTAGTATAGGGTCAGCTTTTTCAGAGACCCAGTACTTC. It specifies CASSIGSAFSETQYF.

The chain links TRBV19 to TRBJ2-5, with D unresolved. Per the germline V gene, CDR1 is LNHDA and CDR2 is SQIVND (reference sequence). The CDR3 loop spans 13 amino acids. Trimming shortened V by 4 bases and J by 5 bases, and 11 bases separated the two germline ends. CDR3 amino acids: CASSTQTRETQYF. CDR3 bases: TGTGCCAGTAGTACACAGACGCGGGAGACCCAGTACTTC.

This clone was observed a single time. V is TRBV5-3 and J is TRBJ2-7; D unclear. Being an ORF, TRBV5-3 has a function that is uncertain. The length of the CDR3 is 11 residues. V was shortened by 8 bases and J by 0 bases, with 6 bases between the two germline ends. The CDR3 DNA follows: TGTGCCAGCAGCGCCTCCTACGAGCAGTACTTC. Protein: CASSASYEQYF.

The chain combines TRBV2 with TRBJ2-7, with a weak D call TRBD2 (8 bases). The CDR3 is 14 residues long. The ends were cut back, 8 bases at V and 5 bases at J, with 19 bases in the middle. Germline CDR1 is SNHLY and CDR2 is FYNNEI. This CDR3 reads CASSREGALDEQYF. The CDR3 DNA is TGTGCCAGCTCCCGGGAGGGGGCTCTGGACGAGCAGTACTTC.

The chain joins TRBV10-3 to TRBJ2-7; 7 bases map to TRBD2. The CDR3 covers 16 residues. Per germline, CDR1 ENHRY and CDR2 SYGVKD. Trimming removed 5 bases from V and 2 bases from J; junction bases left unmatched: 12. The CDR3 DNA follows: TGTGCCATCAGTACAGCGTCGAGCGGGGACCCCTACGAGCAGTACTTC. As protein: CAISTASSGDPYEQYF.

The chain joins TRBV18 to TRBJ2-5, with 7 bases that match TRBD1. The CDR3 spans 15 residues. V was pared by 1 base and J by 5 bases, with 7 bases of the junction left unmatched. Per the germline V gene, CDR1 is KGHSH and CDR2 is LQKENI. The chain's CDR3 is CASSPLRQGPETQYF. DNA for the CDR3: TGTGCCAGCTCACCACTGAGACAGGGACCTGAGACCCAGTACTTC. Full variable domain (outside the CDR3, taken from reference TRBV18 and TRBJ2-5): NAGVMQNPRHLVRRRGQEARLRCSPMKGHSHVYWYRQLPEEGLKFMVYLQKENIIDESGMPKERFSAEFPKEGPSILRIQQVVRGDSAAYFCASSPLRQGPETQYFGPGTRLLVL.

The V call is TRBV15, the J call TRBJ2-7, with unresolved D. The V gene's germline CDR1 is LNHNV and CDR2 YYDKDF (reference sequence). This CDR3 has 13 amino acids. V lost 7 bases to trimming and J lost 0 bases, with 10 bases between them. The CDR3 spells CATNAGPSYEQYF. The CDR3 region has the DNA TGTGCCACCAATGCCGGGCCCTCCTACGAGCAGTACTTC. The full variable domain, in which reference TRBV15 and TRBJ2-7 provide the parts outside the CDR3, is DAMVIQNPRYQVTQFGKPVTLSCSQTLNHNVMYWYQQKSSQAPKLLFHYYDKDFNNEADTPDNFQSRRPNTSFCFLDIRSPGLGDTAMYLCATNAGPSYEQYFGPGTRLTVT.

The chain couples TRBV5-6 to TRBJ2-1; D unclear. The V and J ends lost 4 bases and 10 bases respectively, with 12 bases between them. Germline assignment: CDR1 SGHDT and CDR2 YYEEEE. The length of the CDR3 is 12 residues. CDR3 sequence: CASSLQHGEQFF. The CDR3 DNA follows: TGTGCCAGCAGCCTGCAGCATGGGGAGCAGTTCTTC.

For the CDR3, the DNA is TGTGCCAGCAGCGTGTCCGGGACAGGAGCCTTCTACGAGCAGTACTTC. This encodes CASSVSGTGAFYEQYF. The V call is TRBV5-5, the J call TRBJ2-7; 8 nucleotides line up with TRBD1. The J segment lost 3 bases and the V segment lost 4 bases, leaving 12 bases of the junction unmatched. CDR3 size: 16 residues. Germline V gene data show CDR1 as SGHKS and CDR2 as YYEKEE (reference sequence).

This clone was seen a few times. CDR3 protein: CASSIDRVTAFF. CDR3 DNA: TGTGCCAGCAGCATCGACAGGGTTACAGCTTTCTTT. The V and J genes are TRBV7-2 and TRBJ1-1, with 7 bases aligning to TRBD1. This CDR3 is 12 amino acids long. The germline V gene has CDR1 SGHTA and CDR2 FQGNSA. The V gene end was trimmed by 5 bases and the J gene end by 10 bases; junction bases not matched to a gene: 7.

The chain joins TRBV10-3 to TRBJ2-1; 8 bases agree with TRBD2. Trimming took 0 bases from V and 8 from J; bases not matched to a gene: 3. Germline V gene sequence: CDR1 ENHRY, CDR2 SYGVKD. The CDR3 spans 14 residues. The CDR3 here is CAISESGTSYEQFF. CDR3 nucleotide sequence: TGTGCCATCAGTGAGTCCGGGACTAGTTATGAGCAGTTCTTC.

The chain uses TRBV11-1 and TRBJ2-3; D is possibly TRBD2 (6 bases). Germline values: CDR1 SGHAT, CDR2 FQDESV (reference sequence). The V end was cut by 4 bases, the J end by 6 bases, with 17 bases between. This CDR3 has 15 amino acids. The CDR3 sequence is CASSSRDLGRDTQYF. For the CDR3, the DNA is TGTGCCAGCAGCTCCCGGGACCTGGGGAGGGATACGCAGTATTTT.

The chain employs TRBV5-1 and TRBJ1-1, with TRBD1 matching 7 bases. J gave up 10 bases and V 3 bases, and 15 bases lay outside the gene matches. This CDR3 has 15 residues. Germline V gene sequence: CDR1 SGHRS, CDR2 YFSETQ. CDR3 amino acids: CASSSTIGETGTAFF. The CDR3 bases are TGCGCCAGCAGCTCCACTATTGGGGAGACAGGGACAGCTTTCTTT.

The gene calls are TRBV7-9 and TRBJ1-2, with D possibly matching TRBD1 (6 bases). Looked up from germline, CDR1 is SEHNR and CDR2 is FQNEAQ (reference sequence). CDR3 length: 16 residues. V was pared by 0 bases and J by 7 bases, with 18 bases between. The CDR3 sequence is CASSLAIGGAFGGYTF. The DNA for the CDR3 is TGTGCCAGCAGCTTAGCGATCGGGGGCGCGTTTGGTGGCTACACCTTC.

The V gene is TRBV2, the J gene TRBJ2-7; D gene uncertain. The germline gives CDR1 SNHLY, CDR2 FYNNEI. CDR3 length: 13 residues. Trimming shortened V by 7 bases and J by 2 bases, and 12 bases separated the two germline ends. The CDR3: CASTRVFPYEQYF. DNA of the CDR3: TGTGCCAGCACTCGGGTCTTTCCCTACGAGCAGTACTTC.

This chain uses TRBV7-9 with TRBJ2-7; the D is unclear. The CDR3 consists of 14 residues. The germline gives CDR1 SEHNR, CDR2 FQNEAQ (reference sequence). With 1 base removed from V and 3 bases from J, the gap between germline ends came to 10 bases. The CDR3 DNA sequence: TGTGCCAGCAGCTTAGTCCCAGGCGACTACGAGCAGTACTTC. Translating gives CASSLVPGDYEQYF.

This sequence joins TRBV5-1 and TRBJ2-5, with D maybe TRBD1 (6 bases). Per germline, CDR1 SGHRS and CDR2 YFSETQ. This CDR3 spans 15 amino acids. Trimming pared 1 base from V and 1 base from J, leaving 11 bases between. This CDR3 is CASSLRTDTQETQYF. Here the CDR3 DNA reads TGCGCCAGCAGCTTGAGGACAGATACCCAAGAGACCCAGTACTTC. Filled out from reference TRBV5-1 and TRBJ2-5, the complete variable domain reads KAGVTQTPRYLIKTRGQQVTLSCSPISGHRSVSWYQQTPGQGLQFLFEYFSETQRNKGNFPGRFSGRQFSNSRSEMNVSTLELGDSALYLCASSLRTDTQETQYFGPGTRLLVL.

This sequence joins TRBV11-2 and TRBJ2-2, with a tentative D call TRBD2 (5 bases). The CDR3 runs to 15 residues. Germline V gene data show CDR1 as SGHAT and CDR2 as FQNNGV. Deletions cut 5 bases from V and 1 base from J, with 11 bases between. The CDR3 nucleotides are TGTGCCAGCAGCACTTTGGCGGGGAACACCGGGGAGCTGTTTTTT. It translates to CASSTLAGNTGELFF. Drawing the rest from reference TRBV11-2 and TRBJ2-2, the complete variable domain is EAGVAQSPRYKIIEKRQSVAFWCNPISGHATLYWYQQILGQGPKLLIQFQNNGVVDDSQLPKDRFSAERLKGVDSTLKIQPAKLEDSAVYLCASSTLAGNTGELFFGEGSRLTVL.